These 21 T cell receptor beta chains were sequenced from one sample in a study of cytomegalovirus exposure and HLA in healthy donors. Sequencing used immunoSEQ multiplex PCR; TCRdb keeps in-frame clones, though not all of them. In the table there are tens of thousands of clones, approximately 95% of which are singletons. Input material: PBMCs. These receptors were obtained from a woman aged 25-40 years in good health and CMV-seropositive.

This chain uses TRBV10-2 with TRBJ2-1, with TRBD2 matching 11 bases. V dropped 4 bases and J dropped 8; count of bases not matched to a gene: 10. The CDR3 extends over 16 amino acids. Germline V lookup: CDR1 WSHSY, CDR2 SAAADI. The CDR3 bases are TGCGCCAGCAGTGGAGCAGTAGCGGGAGGGCCCGATGAGCAGTTCTTC. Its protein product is CASSGAVAGGPDEQFF.

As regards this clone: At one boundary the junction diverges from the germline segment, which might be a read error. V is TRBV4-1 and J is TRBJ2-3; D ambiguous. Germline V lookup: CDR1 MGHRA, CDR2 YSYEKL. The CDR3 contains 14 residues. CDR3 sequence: CASSQELSRDTQYF. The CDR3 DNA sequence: TGCGCCAGCAGCCAAGAGCTTAGCAGAGATACGCAGTATTTT.

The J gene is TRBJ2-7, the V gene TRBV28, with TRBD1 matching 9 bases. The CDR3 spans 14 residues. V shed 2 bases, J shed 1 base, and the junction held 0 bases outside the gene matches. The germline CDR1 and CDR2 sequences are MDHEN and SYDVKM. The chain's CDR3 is CASSLDRGSYEQYF. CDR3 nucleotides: TGTGCCAGCAGTTTAGACAGGGGGTCCTACGAGCAGTACTTC.

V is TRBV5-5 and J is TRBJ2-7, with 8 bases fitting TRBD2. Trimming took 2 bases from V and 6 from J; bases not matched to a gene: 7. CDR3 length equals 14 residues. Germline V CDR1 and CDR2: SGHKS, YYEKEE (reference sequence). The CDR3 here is CASSLRREGREQYF. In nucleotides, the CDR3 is TGTGCCAGCAGCTTACGACGGGAGGGTCGCGAGCAGTACTTC.

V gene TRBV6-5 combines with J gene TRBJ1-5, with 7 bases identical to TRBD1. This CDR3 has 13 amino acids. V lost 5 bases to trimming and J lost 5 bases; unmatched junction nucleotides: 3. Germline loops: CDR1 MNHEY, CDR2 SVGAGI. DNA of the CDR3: TGTGCCAGCAGTCGGACAGGTGATCAGCCCCAGCATTTT. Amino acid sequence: CASSRTGDQPQHF.

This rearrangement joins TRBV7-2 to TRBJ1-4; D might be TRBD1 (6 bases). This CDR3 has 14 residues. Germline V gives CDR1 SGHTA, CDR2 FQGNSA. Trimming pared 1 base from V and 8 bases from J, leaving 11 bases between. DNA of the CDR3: TGTGCCAGCAGCTTAGGGGGGGGCAAGGAAAAACTGTTTTTT. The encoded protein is CASSLGGGKEKLFF.

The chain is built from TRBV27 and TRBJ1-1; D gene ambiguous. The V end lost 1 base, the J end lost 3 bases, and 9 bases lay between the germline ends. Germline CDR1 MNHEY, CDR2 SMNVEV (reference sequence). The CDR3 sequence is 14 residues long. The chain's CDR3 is CASSLLIGDTEAFF. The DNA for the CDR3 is TGTGCCAGCAGTTTATTAATCGGGGACACTGAAGCTTTCTTT.

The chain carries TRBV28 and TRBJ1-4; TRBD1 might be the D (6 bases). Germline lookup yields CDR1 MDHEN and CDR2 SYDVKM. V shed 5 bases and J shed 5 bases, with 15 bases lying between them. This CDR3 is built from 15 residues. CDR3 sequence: CASSPPQGLNEKLFF. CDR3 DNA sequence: TGTGCCAGCAGTCCCCCCCAGGGGCTGAATGAAAAACTGTTTTTT.

The CDR3, as DNA: TGTGCCAGCAGCTTGCGTGGGCGGGCTGAGGAAGGCAAAAACATTCAGTACTTC. Translated: CASSLRGRAEEGKNIQYF. V usage is TRBV5-4 and J usage is TRBJ2-4, with D possibly TRBD2 on 5 matching bases. The V gene lost 1 base and the J gene lost 3 bases, with 20 bases spanning the gap. This CDR3 comprises 18 residues. The germline V gene has CDR1 SGHNT and CDR2 YYREEE (reference sequence).

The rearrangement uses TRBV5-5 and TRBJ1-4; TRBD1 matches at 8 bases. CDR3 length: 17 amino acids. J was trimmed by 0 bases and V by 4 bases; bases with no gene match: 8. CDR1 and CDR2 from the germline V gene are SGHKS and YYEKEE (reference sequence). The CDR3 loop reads CASSVQGAVATNEKLFF. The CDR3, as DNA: TGTGCCAGCAGCGTCCAGGGGGCCGTAGCAACTAATGAAAAACTGTTTTTT.

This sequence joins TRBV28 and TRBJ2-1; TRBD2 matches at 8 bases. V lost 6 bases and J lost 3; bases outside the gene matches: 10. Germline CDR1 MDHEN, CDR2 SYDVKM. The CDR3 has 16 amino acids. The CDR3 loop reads CASSPITSGHYNEQFF. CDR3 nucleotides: TGTGCCAGCAGCCCCATCACTAGCGGACACTACAATGAGCAGTTCTTC.

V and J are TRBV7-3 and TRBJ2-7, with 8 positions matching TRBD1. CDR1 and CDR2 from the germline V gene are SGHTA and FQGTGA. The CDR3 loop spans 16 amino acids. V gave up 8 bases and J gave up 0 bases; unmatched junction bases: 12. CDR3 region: CASSLGGQGPSYEQYF. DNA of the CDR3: TGTGCCAGCTCCCTAGGCGGACAGGGTCCCTCCTACGAGCAGTACTTC.

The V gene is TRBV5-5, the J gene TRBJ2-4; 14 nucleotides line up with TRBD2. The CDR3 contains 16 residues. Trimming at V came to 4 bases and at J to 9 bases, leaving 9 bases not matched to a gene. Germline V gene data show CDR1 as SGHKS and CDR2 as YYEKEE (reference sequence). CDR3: CASSPGTSGSYVIQYF. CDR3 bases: TGTGCCAGCAGCCCCGGGACTAGCGGGAGTTACGTCATTCAGTACTTC.

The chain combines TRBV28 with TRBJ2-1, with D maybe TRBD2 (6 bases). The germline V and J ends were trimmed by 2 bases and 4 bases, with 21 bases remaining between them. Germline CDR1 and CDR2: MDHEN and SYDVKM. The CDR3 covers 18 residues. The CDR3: CASSLPYLGGTSYNEQFF. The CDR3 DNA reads TGTGCCAGCAGTTTACCCTACCTTGGCGGGACCTCTTACAATGAGCAGTTCTTC.

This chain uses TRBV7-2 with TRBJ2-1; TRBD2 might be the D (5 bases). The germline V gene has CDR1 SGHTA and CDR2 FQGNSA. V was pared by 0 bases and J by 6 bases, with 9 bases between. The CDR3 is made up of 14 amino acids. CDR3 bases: TGTGCCAGCAGCTTAGCGGGAGTGGGCAATGAGCAGTTCTTC. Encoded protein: CASSLAGVGNEQFF.

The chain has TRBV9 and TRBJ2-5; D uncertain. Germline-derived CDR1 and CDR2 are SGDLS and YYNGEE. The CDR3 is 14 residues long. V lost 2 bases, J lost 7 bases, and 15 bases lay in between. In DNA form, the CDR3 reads TGTGCCAGCAGCGTGACCCTGCTCTCAGGGACCCAGTACTTC. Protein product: CASSVTLLSGTQYF.

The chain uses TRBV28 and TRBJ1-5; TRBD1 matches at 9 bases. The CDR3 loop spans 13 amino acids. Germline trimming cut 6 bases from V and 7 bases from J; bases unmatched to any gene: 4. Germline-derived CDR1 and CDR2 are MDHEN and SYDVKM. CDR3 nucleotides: TGTGCCAGCAGAAGACAGGGGGGACAGCCCCAGCATTTT. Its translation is CASRRQGGQPQHF.

The CDR3 here is CASAASGWETQYF. CDR3 nucleotide sequence: TGTGCCAGCGCGGCTAGCGGTTGGGAGACCCAGTACTTC. This chain joins TRBV2 and TRBJ2-5, with 7 bases fitting TRBD2. This CDR3 comprises 13 residues. Germline values: CDR1 SNHLY, CDR2 FYNNEI. Losses at the gene ends were 8 bases for V and 5 bases for J; bases not matched to a gene: 8.

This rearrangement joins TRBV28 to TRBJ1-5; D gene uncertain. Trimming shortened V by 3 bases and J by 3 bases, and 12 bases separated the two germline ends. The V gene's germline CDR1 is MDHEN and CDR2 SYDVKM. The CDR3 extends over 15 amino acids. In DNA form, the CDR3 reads TGTGCCAGCAGTTTGGTTACGGGGTTCAATCAGCCCCAGCATTTT. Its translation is CASSLVTGFNQPQHF.

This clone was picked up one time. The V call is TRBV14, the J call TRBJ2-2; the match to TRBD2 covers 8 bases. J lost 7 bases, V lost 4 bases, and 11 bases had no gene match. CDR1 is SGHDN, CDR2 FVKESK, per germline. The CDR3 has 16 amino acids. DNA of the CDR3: TGTGCCAGCAGCCGCACATTTAGCGGGATCGGCGGGGAGCTGTTTTTT. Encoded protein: CASSRTFSGIGGELFF.

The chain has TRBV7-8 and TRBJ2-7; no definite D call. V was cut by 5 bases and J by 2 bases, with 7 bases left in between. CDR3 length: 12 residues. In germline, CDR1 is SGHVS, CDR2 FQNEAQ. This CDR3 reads CASSLETYEQYF. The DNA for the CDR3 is TGTGCCAGCAGCCTCGAGACCTACGAGCAGTACTTC.